Sequencing of this T cell receptor beta chain was carried out in a study of T cell responses to AZD1222 COVID-19 vaccine. The study, taken as a whole, reports: Only six people who got AZD1222 tested seropositive at baseline. There were repertoire samples only from the period after the peak T cell response. Vaccine-associated CD4 TCRs spanned spike, dominant at 160-218 and 743-854. Clonal diversity may have been underestimated in mostly white British donors.

The CDR3 extends over 12 amino acids. Germline V gene lookup returns CDR1 SGHKS and CDR2 YYEKEE (reference sequence). The ends were cut back, 7 bases at V and 5 bases at J, with 13 bases in the middle. The repertoire was sequenced with immunoSEQ multiplex PCR; TCRdb's copy has only in-frame clones and lacks some. The sample records 110,000 or so clones, roughly 84% being singletons. Comments on this clone: Its antigen is not identified.

The receptor was derived from an adult in good health. The chain uses TRBV5-5 and TRBJ2-7; perhaps TRBD1 as D (5 bases). This material consisted of peripheral blood, taken on day 0 of AZD1222 vaccination. The CDR3 reads CASPLQGHEQYF. Here the CDR3 DNA reads TGTGCCAGCCCACTGCAGGGCCACGAGCAGTACTTC.